What follows are 17 T cell receptor beta chains derived from one specimen sequenced in a study of naive and memory T cell subsets. Study-level results: A few larger clonotypes appeared in naive repertoires, especially CD8, possibly memory cells re-expressing CD45RA.

These receptors lack a known antigen. An equimolar mix of two oligonucleotides served as the beta constant-region primer for TRBC1 and TRBC2. The ligated cDNA underwent four PCR rounds using SP2 and nested alpha and beta constant-region primers. TCRdb itself ran the UMI-ligation and nested PCR reads through MiXCR, one entry per CDR3 protein. The table records over 100,000 distinct CDR3 sequences, about 14% of them present only once. Sequencing was performed on naive CD8+ T cells from blood. Receptors originate from a human donor in good health.

The rearrangement links TRBV5-4 to TRBJ1-6; tentative D call: TRBD1 (5 bases). This CDR3 has 14 amino acids. V was pared by 2 bases and J by 7 bases, with 10 bases between. CDR1 is SGHNT and CDR2 is YYREEE in the germline V gene (reference sequence). The CDR3 DNA reads as TGTGCCAGCAGCTTTTCCGGGGGAAATTCACCCCTCCACTTT. Translating gives CASSFSGGNSPLHF.

This clonotype has ten or more counts. The V call is TRBV7-8, the J call TRBJ2-1; 7 bases agree with TRBD2. Per the germline V gene, CDR1 is SGHVS and CDR2 is FQNEAQ. The V segment lost 4 bases and the J segment 10 bases; nucleotides outside the gene matches: 10. The CDR3 has 14 residues. CDR3 in amino acids: CASSWRFEREEQFF. Written as DNA, the CDR3 is TGTGCCAGCAGCTGGCGGTTTGAGCGGGAAGAGCAGTTCTTC.

This clonotype was recorded at least ten times. The rearrangement links TRBV7-9 to TRBJ2-7, with D tentatively TRBD2 (6 bases). Germline V gives CDR1 SEHNR, CDR2 FQNEAQ (reference sequence). V lost 5 bases and J 4 bases, leaving 21 bases between the germline ends. The CDR3 runs 16 residues. As DNA, the CDR3 is TGTGCCAGCAGCCCCGGGCGGGACCCCGGATTTTACGAGCAGTACTTC. Translation gives CASSPGRDPGFYEQYF.

Worth noting for this clonotype: Lacking the conserved final phenylalanine or tryptophan, this CDR3 likely reflects a read error. The chain uses TRBV7-7 and TRBJ2-5, with D unclear. CDR1 SSHAT and CDR2 FNYEAQ come from the germline V gene (reference sequence). The CDR3 length is 12 residues. The CDR3 nucleotides are TGTGCTAGCAGCTTATGGGGAGAGACCCAGTACTAC. Amino acid sequence: CASSLWGETQYY.

The chain couples TRBV24-1 to TRBJ1-4; tentatively, D is TRBD1 (5 bases). The CDR3 extends over 15 amino acids. Germline loops: CDR1 KGHDR, CDR2 SFDVKD. With 1 base removed from V and 3 bases from J, the gap between germline ends came to 8 bases. The CDR3 here is CATSDFGGPNEKLFF. The CDR3 DNA reads TGTGCCACCAGTGATTTCGGGGGACCTAATGAAAAACTGTTTTTT.

This clonotype appeared a few times. The chain carries TRBV7-9 and TRBJ2-1, with D tentatively TRBD2 (6 bases). The CDR3 has 12 amino acids. Germline assignment: CDR1 SEHNR and CDR2 FQNEAQ (reference sequence). V dropped 11 bases and J dropped 4 bases, with 12 bases sitting between them. CDR3 sequence (DNA): TGTGCCGGAGGGGCAGCATACAATGAGCAGTTCTTC. Protein product: CAGGAAYNEQFF.

There are a few counts of this clonotype. This sequence joins TRBV7-6 and TRBJ1-4; D ambiguous. Germline values: CDR1 SGHVS, CDR2 FNYEAQ. The CDR3 has 15 amino acids. The V gene lost 7 bases and the J gene lost 8 bases, with 20 bases spanning the gap. This chain's CDR3 is CASTYSLETGEKLFF. CDR3 nucleotides: TGTGCCAGCACCTATTCCTTGGAAACTGGGGAAAAACTGTTTTTT.

The sample holds a few counts of this clonotype. The V and J genes are TRBV4-3 and TRBJ2-1, with TRBD2 identical over 11 bases. CDR3 size: 17 residues. The J segment lost 3 bases and the V segment lost 0 bases, leaving 4 bases of the junction unmatched. Per germline, CDR1 LGHNA and CDR2 YSLEER. The CDR3 nucleotides read TGCGCCAGCAGCCAAGATTTAGCGGGAGGGTTCTACAATGAGCAGTTCTTC. Translation gives CASSQDLAGGFYNEQFF.

The chain couples TRBV6-5 to TRBJ2-5, with 9 bases that match TRBD1. This CDR3 is built from 18 residues. The V segment lost 0 bases and the J segment 1 base; nucleotides outside the gene matches: 9. Germline V gene data show CDR1 as MNHEY and CDR2 as SVGAGI. The CDR3 DNA sequence: TGTGCCAGCAGTTACTCACTCACGGCGACAGGGGGCCAAGAGACCCAGTACTTC. Translation: CASSYSLTATGGQETQYF.

Here the CDR3 DNA reads TGTGCCATCATGCGACAGAATAATGAAAAACTGTTTTTT. Translation: CAIMRQNNEKLFF. V gene TRBV12-3 or TRBV12-4 combines with J gene TRBJ1-4; a possible D gene is TRBD1 (5 bases). V dropped 10 bases and J dropped 4 bases, with 13 bases sitting between them. The CDR3 has 13 residues.

V and J are TRBV24-1 and TRBJ2-1; TRBD1 might be the D (6 bases). The CDR3 is 15 residues long. V was pared by 3 bases and J by 7 bases, with 15 bases between. Germline assignment: CDR1 KGHDR and CDR2 SFDVKD. For the CDR3, the DNA is TGTGCCACCAGTGATGATACAGGGTCATGGAATGAGCAGTTCTTC. It specifies CATSDDTGSWNEQFF.

In this sample, this clonotype turned up a few times. The chain links TRBV20-1 to TRBJ1-4; D remains ambiguous. The germline gives CDR1 DFQATT, CDR2 SNEGSKA (reference sequence). The CDR3 contains 13 residues. The V end was cut by 5 bases, the J end by 7 bases, with 14 bases between. CDR3 protein: CSAQNSRSEKLFF. In DNA, the CDR3 is TGCAGTGCTCAGAACAGTCGGAGTGAAAAACTGTTTTTT.

This clonotype was picked up a small number of times. The J gene is TRBJ2-1, the V gene TRBV18, with D hard to call. CDR3 length: 14 residues. The germline gives CDR1 KGHSH, CDR2 LQKENI. Deletions cut 6 bases from V and 0 bases from J, with 9 bases between. The DNA for the CDR3 is TGTGCCAGCTCGATTGACAACTCCTACAATGAGCAGTTCTTC. Protein product: CASSIDNSYNEQFF.

This clonotype was detected only once. V gene TRBV5-8 combines with J gene TRBJ2-3, with D tentatively TRBD2 (5 bases). Trimming stripped 4 bases from V and 1 base from J, with 10 bases between. This CDR3 comprises 14 residues. CDR1 is SGHTS, CDR2 YDEGEE, per germline. This CDR3 is CASSRLEGTDTQYF. The CDR3 nucleotides read TGTGCCAGCAGCCGGCTGGAGGGCACAGATACGCAGTATTTT.

A remark on this clonotype: A much more abundant neighbour one base away suggests this may be a read error. The V and J genes are TRBV18 and TRBJ1-1, with D hard to call. Germline values: CDR1 KGHSH, CDR2 LQKENI. The CDR3 extends over 11 amino acids. DNA of the CDR3: TGTGCCAGCTCACCACAGGCGGAAGCTTACTTT. It translates to CASSPQAEAYF.

This clonotype was seen only a few times. The chain is built from TRBV14 and TRBJ2-3; D not certain. Germline loops: CDR1 SGHDN, CDR2 FVKESK. The germline V and J ends were trimmed by 4 bases and 4 bases, with 15 bases remaining between them. The CDR3 covers 15 residues. The CDR3 spells CASSPWPASADTQYF. The CDR3 DNA reads TGTGCCAGCAGCCCGTGGCCAGCGAGCGCAGATACGCAGTATTTT.

This clonotype occurred many times. The rearrangement links TRBV10-3 to TRBJ2-1; weak D call: TRBD2 (5 bases). Per the germline V gene, CDR1 is ENHRY and CDR2 is SYGVKD. With 6 bases removed from V and 0 bases from J, the gap between germline ends came to 15 bases. The CDR3 is made up of 16 amino acids. The chain's CDR3 is CAISQLSRDSYNEQFF. CDR3 bases: TGTGCCATCAGCCAACTCTCCCGGGACTCCTACAATGAGCAGTTCTTC.